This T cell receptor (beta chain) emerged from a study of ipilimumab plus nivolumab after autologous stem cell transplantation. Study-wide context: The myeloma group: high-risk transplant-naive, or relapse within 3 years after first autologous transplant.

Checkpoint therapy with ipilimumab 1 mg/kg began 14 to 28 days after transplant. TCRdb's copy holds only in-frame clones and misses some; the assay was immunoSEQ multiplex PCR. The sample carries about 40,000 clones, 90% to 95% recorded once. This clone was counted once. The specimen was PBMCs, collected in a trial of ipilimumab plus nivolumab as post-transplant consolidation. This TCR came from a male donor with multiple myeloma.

This CDR3 reads CASSMITTGRLTEAFF. CDR3 sequence (DNA): TGTGCCAGCAGCATGATAACGACAGGACGACTCACTGAAGCTTTCTTT. This chain connects TRBV5-6 to TRBJ1-1, with D possibly being TRBD1 (6 bases). The V and J ends lost 4 bases and 4 bases respectively, with 20 bases between them. The CDR3 is 16 amino acids. CDR1 and CDR2 (germline): SGHDT, YYEEEE.